This is a list of T cell receptor beta chains from one sample in a study of cytomegalovirus exposure and HLA in healthy donors. Measured with immunoSEQ multiplex PCR; TCRdb has only the in-frame clones, and not every one. The profile shows tens of thousands of clones, about 87% of them singletons. Sequenced material: PBMCs. All receptors come from a woman aged 18-29 years in good health and CMV-seropositive. The CDR3 runs from the conserved cysteine through the conserved F or W. A D gene is named only where the DNA matches it firmly. Some rows mark clone size as missing; the rest say once, few, many or name a class of expanded clone.

TRBJ1-4 - - TRBV25-1 TGTGCCAGCAAGGAAGGGGTCGGAGAAAAACTGTTTTTT CASKEGVGEKLFF
TRBJ2-7 TRBD1 - TRBV5-4 TGTGCCAGCAGCTTGGGTAGCGTGGGGACAGTAATTACAGGGGAGCAGTACTTC CASSLGSVGTVITGEQYF
TRBJ2-1 - - TRBV4-1 TGCGCCAGCAGCCATTATACTGTATTTAGCTCCTACAATGAGCAGTTCTTC CASSHYTVFSSYNEQFF
TRBJ1-2 - - TRBV29-1 TGCAGCGTTACGGAGCCCTTGGTGGGCTACACCTTC CSVTEPLVGYTF
TRBJ2-1 - - TRBV11-3 TGTGCCAGCAGCTGGAGAGAGCGAGCTGAGCAGTTCTTC CASSWRERAEQFF
TRBJ2-5 TRBD1 once TRBV7-9 TGTGCCAGCAGCTCCGACTTACGGGACAGGACCCAAGAGACCCAGTACTTC CASSSDLRDRTQETQYF
TRBJ1-4 - - TRBV7-8 TGTGCCAGCAGCTCCACCCTCCCGGGACATCCGAATGAAAAACTGTTTTTT CASSSTLPGHPNEKLFF
TRBJ2-3 TRBD2 - TRBV6-4 TGTGCCAGCAGCGAGACAAGCGGGGGGGGCACAGATACGCAGTATTTT CASSETSGGGTDTQYF
TRBJ1-2 TRBD1 - TRBV28 TGTGCCAGCAGTACAGGACAGGGTTTCTATGGCTACACCTTC CASSTGQGFYGYTF
TRBJ1-5 TRBD1 - TRBV2 TGTGCCAGCAGTGTGACAGGGAGCCAGCCCCAGCATTTT CASSVTGSQPQHF
TRBJ1-5 - - TRBV6-1 TGTGCCAGCAGTGAATTTGGGGGGAGTGGCAATCAGCCCCAGCATTTT CASSEFGGSGNQPQHF
TRBJ1-6 - - TRBV5-6 TGTGCCAGCAGCTTAAGCACCCTCTATAATTCACCCCTCCACTTT CASSLSTLYNSPLHF
TRBJ2-1 - once TRBV9 TGTGCCAGCAGCGTAGTTGCCGGTGAGCAGTTCTTC CASSVVAGEQFF
TRBJ2-7 TRBD2 - TRBV6-1 TGTGCCAGCAGCGAAACTAGCGGGAGCTCCTACGAGCAGTACTTC CASSETSGSSYEQYF
TRBJ2-1 - - TRBV29-1 TGCAGCGTTGAATACAAGTACAATGAGCAGTTCTTC CSVEYKYNEQFF
TRBJ1-3 TRBD1 - TRBV4-1 TGCGCCAGCAGCCCCTACCAGACAGGGGCTGGAAACACCATATATTTT CASSPYQTGAGNTIYF
TRBJ2-5 TRBD2 - TRBV7-2 TGTGCCAGCAGCTTAATGGGACTAGCTGAGGAGACCCAGTACTTC CASSLMGLAEETQYF
TRBJ2-5 - - TRBV2 TGTGCCAGCAGTGACGAAGAGCCTAGCAGACGGACCCAGTACTTC CASSDEEPSRRTQYF
TRBJ1-5 - - TRBV4-1 TGCGCCAGCAGCCAAACCACAGGGTTGCAGCCCCAGCATTTT CASSQTTGLQPQHF
TRBJ2-3 - - TRBV30 TGTGCCTGGAGTGTTACGGTTGGCGGGACGGCCCACACAGATACGCAGTATTTT CAWSVTVGGTAHTDTQYF
TRBJ2-5 - - TRBV7-7 TGTGCTAGCAGCCCCGGGACACACCTTAAGGAGACCCAGTACTTC CASSPGTHLKETQYF
TRBJ2-2 TRBD2 - TRBV7-6 TGTGCCAGCAGCTTAGTACCCCGGGACTATGACACGAACACCGGGGAGCTGTTTTTT CASSLVPRDYDTNTGELFF
TRBJ1-1 TRBD1 - TRBV29-1 TGCAGCGTTGGGACAGGGGGAACTGAAGCTTTCTTT CSVGTGGTEAFF
TRBJ2-1 - - TRBV6-6 TGTGCCAGCAGTTACTCCAGCTCCTACAATGAGCAGTTCTTC CASSYSSSYNEQFF
TRBJ2-7 TRBD1 - TRBV28 TGTGCCAGCAGCCATGGGACAGGGGCTTCAGGCTACGAGCAGTACTTC CASSHGTGASGYEQYF
TRBJ2-2 TRBD1 - TRBV5-8 TGTGCCAGCAGCCCCGGGACAGGGCTGGGCACCGGGGAGCTGTTTTTT CASSPGTGLGTGELFF
TRBJ2-2 - - TRBV18 TGTGCCAGCTCACCGAGACAGGAGAACACCGGGGAGCTGTTTTTT CASSPRQENTGELFF
TRBJ2-3 TRBD2 - TRBV19 TGTGCCAGTAGTATTTGGGGGGGAAGCACAGATACGCAGTATTTT CASSIWGGSTDTQYF
TRBJ2-1 TRBD1 - TRBV13 TGTGCCAGCAGCTTAAGAAGGACAGGCGACAATGAGCAGTTCTTC CASSLRRTGDNEQFF
TRBJ1-1 - - TRBV2 TGTGCCAGCAGAGGGGGAGGGGTAGCTGAAGCTTTCTTT CASRGGGVAEAFF
TRBJ2-2 TRBD1 - TRBV4-1 TGCGCCAGCAGCCGGGGACAGGACACCGGGGAGCTGTTTTTT CASSRGQDTGELFF
TRBJ2-3 - - TRBV6-5 TGTGCCAGCAGTCGGCGGGAATACACAGATACGCAGTATTTT CASSRREYTDTQYF
TRBJ2-7 - - TRBV7-6 TGTGCCAGCAGCTTAGGGTTAGCGGACCTCCACTCCTACGAGCAGTACTTC CASSLGLADLHSYEQYF
TRBJ2-7 - few TRBV10-3 TGTGCCACCAGCGGGACATCCGCCTCCTACGAGCAGTACTTC CATSGTSASYEQYF
TRBJ1-1 TRBD1 - TRBV23-1 TGCGCCAGCAGTACCGGGACAGGGGGCGAGAACACTGAAGCTTTCTTT CASSTGTGGENTEAFF
TRBJ2-3 TRBD2 - TRBV7-8 TGTGCCAGCAGCGCTCGACCTAGCGGGGGTAGCACAGATACGCAGTATTTT CASSARPSGGSTDTQYF
TRBJ1-4 TRBD1 once TRBV2 TGTGCCAGCAGGGACAGGCGCGAAAAACTGTTTTTT CASRDRREKLFF
TRBJ2-1 TRBD2 - TRBV2 TGTGCCAGGAGGAGGGAGGGCTCCTACAATGAGCAGTTCTTC CARRREGSYNEQFF
TRBJ2-7 - - TRBV30 TGTGCCTGTGAGACAGGCATGCACTACGAGCAGTACTTC CACETGMHYEQYF